These 27 T cell receptor beta chains were all obtained from the same sample, sequenced in a study of T cell changes during pregnancy in multiple sclerosis. Clones were read by immunoSEQ multiplex PCR, and TCRdb kept only the in-frame ones, dropping some. The sample includes about 39,000 clones, almost 95% of them seen just once. Sample: CD4+ T cells from peripheral blood mononuclear cells, taken after pregnancy. The receptors were gathered from a female donor with multiple sclerosis, enrolled in a pregnancy study.

V is TRBV6-1 and J is TRBJ2-3; 7 nucleotides align to TRBD2. CDR1 MNHNS and CDR2 SASEGT come from the germline V gene. The J segment lost 10 bases and the V segment lost 3 bases, leaving 4 bases of the junction unmatched. CDR3 length equals 12 residues. The CDR3 loop is CASSDRAGAQYF. DNA for the CDR3: TGTGCCAGCAGTGATCGCGCGGGGGCGCAGTATTTT.

The chain recombines TRBV15 with TRBJ2-3; 10 nucleotides match TRBD2. Germline trimming cut 8 bases from V and 0 bases from J; bases unmatched to any gene: 11. The CDR3 loop spans 17 amino acids. Germline values: CDR1 LNHNV, CDR2 YYDKDF (reference sequence). The CDR3 nucleotides are TGTGCCACCGGACGTCGGCTAGCGGGAGTTAGCACAGATACGCAGTATTTT. This sequence encodes CATGRRLAGVSTDTQYF. Full variable domain (outside the CDR3, taken from reference TRBV15 and TRBJ2-3): DAMVIQNPRYQVTQFGKPVTLSCSQTLNHNVMYWYQQKSSQAPKLLFHYYDKDFNNEADTPDNFQSRRPNTSFCFLDIRSPGLGDTAMYLCATGRRLAGVSTDTQYFGPGTRLTVL.

The J gene is TRBJ1-4, the V gene TRBV2; maybe TRBD1 (6 bases). Trimming took off 0 bases at V and 8 bases at J, with 16 bases between the two ends. The CDR3 covers 16 residues. Germline lookup yields CDR1 SNHLY and CDR2 FYNNEI. This CDR3 reads CASSEARQGLREKLFF. The CDR3 DNA reads TGTGCCAGCAGTGAAGCCCGCCAGGGGCTGAGGGAAAAACTGTTTTTT.

The chain carries TRBV27 and TRBJ1-4, with D perhaps TRBD1 (6 bases). Germline V gene sequence: CDR1 MNHEY, CDR2 SMNVEV (reference sequence). The CDR3 has 14 residues. Trimming shortened V by 4 bases and J by 5 bases, and 11 bases separated the two germline ends. CDR3 nucleotide sequence: TGTGCCAGCAGTTCACAGGGTTTCAATGAAAAACTGTTTTTT. It specifies CASSSQGFNEKLFF.

This rearrangement joins TRBV18 to TRBJ2-7; 7 bases line up with TRBD2. This CDR3 is 13 amino acids long. The germline gives CDR1 KGHSH, CDR2 LQKENI. J was trimmed by 6 bases and V by 2 bases; bases with no gene match: 4. Written as DNA, the CDR3 is TGTGCCAGCTCACCAGCGGGGGTTGGCGAGCAGTACTTC. It codes for CASSPAGVGEQYF. The complete variable domain, with remaining parts taken from reference TRBV18 and TRBJ2-7, reads NAGVMQNPRHLVRRRGQEARLRCSPMKGHSHVYWYRQLPEEGLKFMVYLQKENIIDESGMPKERFSAEFPKEGPSILRIQQVVRGDSAAYFCASSPAGVGEQYFGPGTRLTVT.

The rearrangement uses TRBV9 and TRBJ2-2; 8 bases match TRBD1. Germline V gene sequence: CDR1 SGDLS, CDR2 YYNGEE. The CDR3 totals 17 residues. With 3 bases clipped from V and 5 bases from J, the junction kept 12 bases outside the gene matches. The CDR3 here is CASSAVGTGGPTGELFF. DNA for the CDR3: TGTGCCAGCAGCGCCGTAGGTACAGGGGGGCCAACCGGGGAGCTGTTTTTT.

The J gene is TRBJ1-6, the V gene TRBV7-2; a weak D match, TRBD1 (6 bases). The CDR3 runs to 13 residues. Trimming removed 5 bases from V and 14 bases from J, with 16 bases in between. Germline CDR1 reads SGHTA; CDR2 reads FQGNSA. CDR3 loop: CASSPDSKSTLHF. As DNA, the CDR3 is TGTGCCAGCAGCCCGGACAGTAAGTCTACCCTCCACTTT.

This clone was recorded once. V gene TRBV21-1 combines with J gene TRBJ2-7; no DNA check was done on the table's D call, TRBD1. TRBV21-1 is a pseudogene. CDR3 length equals 15 residues. The CDR3 region is CASRPGHCISYEQYF. For the CDR3, the DNA is TGTGCCAGCAGACCGGGACATTGTATCTCCTACGAGCAGTACTTC.

The V gene is TRBV7-2, the J gene TRBJ2-7; possible D gene TRBD2, 5 bases. With 5 bases removed from V and 4 bases from J, the gap between germline ends came to 12 bases. This CDR3 region has 13 residues. Per germline, CDR1 SGHTA and CDR2 FQGNSA. CDR3 sequence: CASSGDYSYEQYF. CDR3 nucleotide sequence: TGTGCCAGCAGCGGCGACTACAGTTACGAGCAGTACTTC.

V and J are TRBV9 and TRBJ2-1; D unclear. Deletions cut 1 base from V and 2 bases from J, with 4 bases between. The CDR3 spans 13 residues. Germline CDR1 SGDLS, CDR2 YYNGEE. CDR3 nucleotide sequence: TGTGCCAGCAGCGTAACAACCTACAATGAGCAGTTCTTC. Its protein product is CASSVTTYNEQFF.

The chain employs TRBV4-1 and TRBJ2-7; 9 bases line up with TRBD1. The germline gives CDR1 MGHRA, CDR2 YSYEKL. Unmatched junction bases numbered 7, after V lost 0 bases and J lost 7 bases. There are 15 residues in the CDR3. The CDR3 region has the DNA TGCGCCAGCAGCCAAGATCGAGGGACAGGGTCGGAGCAGTACTTC. Translating gives CASSQDRGTGSEQYF.

The rearrangement links TRBV2 to TRBJ2-3; D possibly corresponds to TRBD2 (5 bases). CDR1 SNHLY and CDR2 FYNNEI come from the germline V gene. This CDR3 is 14 amino acids long. V was shortened by 5 bases and J by 2 bases, with 11 bases between the two germline ends. The CDR3, as DNA: TGTGCCAGCAGTCCGGGGAAGTTCACAGATACGCAGTATTTT. It specifies CASSPGKFTDTQYF.

V and J are TRBV6-5 and TRBJ1-3; 8 bases line up with TRBD1. The junction had 6 bases not matched to a gene; V was cut back by 2 bases and J by 3 bases. CDR3 length equals 16 residues. Germline V gene lookup returns CDR1 MNHEY and CDR2 SVGAGI. This CDR3 reads CASSYGQGADGNTIYF. In DNA form, the CDR3 reads TGTGCCAGCAGTTACGGGCAGGGGGCGGATGGAAACACCATATATTTT.

The chain uses TRBV15 and TRBJ2-2; 9 bases fit TRBD1. Germline V lookup: CDR1 LNHNV, CDR2 YYDKDF (reference sequence). CDR3 size: 18 residues. The V and J ends lost 1 base and 4 bases, in that order; junction bases with no gene match: 10. CDR3 sequence reads: CATSRARGQGKSTGELFF. The CDR3 nucleotides are TGTGCCACCAGCAGAGCCCGCGGACAGGGGAAATCCACCGGGGAGCTGTTTTTT.

The chain is built from TRBV5-4 and TRBJ2-3; D is ambiguous. Germline assignment: CDR1 SGHNT and CDR2 YYREEE (reference sequence). The CDR3 contains 15 residues. V shed 5 bases and J shed 0 bases, with 13 bases lying between them. In DNA, the CDR3 is TGTGCCAGCAGTTCCACCATCACTAGCACAGATACGCAGTATTTT. Translated: CASSSTITSTDTQYF.

CDR3 in amino acids: CASSLSGQGIDNEQFF. CDR3 nucleotide sequence: TGCGCCAGCAGCTTGTCGGGACAGGGTATCGACAATGAGCAGTTCTTC. V gene TRBV5-1 combines with J gene TRBJ2-1; 9 bases align to TRBD1. V shed 1 base, J shed 5 bases, and the junction held 7 bases outside the gene matches. From germline, CDR1 is SGHRS and CDR2 YFSETQ. CDR3 length: 16 residues.

V gene TRBV9 combines with J gene TRBJ2-1; the D gene is possibly TRBD1 (5 bases). There are 15 residues in the CDR3. V was clipped by 3 bases and J by 3 bases, with 13 bases between them. Germline V gene data show CDR1 as SGDLS and CDR2 as YYNGEE. In DNA, the CDR3 is TGTGCCAGCAGCGCTGTAGCACAGGTCTACAATGAGCAGTTCTTC. It translates to CASSAVAQVYNEQFF. The entire variable domain, with the rest obtained from reference TRBV9 and TRBJ2-1, is as follows: DSGVTQTPKHLITATGQRVTLRCSPRSGDLSVYWYQQSLDQGLQFLIQYYNGEERAKGNILERFSAQQFPDLHSELNLSSLELGDSALYFCASSAVAQVYNEQFFGPGTRLTVL.

The table lists this clone with a count of one. The chain joins TRBV18 to TRBJ1-6, with D possibly matching TRBD1 (6 bases). The length of the CDR3 is 15 residues. Germline V gene data show CDR1 as KGHSH and CDR2 as LQKENI. Trimming stripped 4 bases from V and 7 bases from J, with 14 bases between. The CDR3 spells CASSREQGMNSPLHF. DNA for the CDR3: TGTGCCAGCTCACGTGAACAGGGTATGAATTCACCCCTCCACTTT.

The chain employs TRBV19 and TRBJ1-2, with 7 bases matching TRBD1. The CDR3 loop spans 14 amino acids. Per germline, CDR1 LNHDA and CDR2 SQIVND (reference sequence). Germline trimming cut 5 bases from V and 3 bases from J; bases unmatched to any gene: 6. In nucleotides, the CDR3 is TGTGCCAGTAGTCTCCGACAGGGTCACTATGGCTACACCTTC. This encodes CASSLRQGHYGYTF. The full variable domain, completed using reference TRBV19 and TRBJ1-2, is DGGITQSPKYLFRKEGQNVTLSCEQNLNHDAMYWYRQDPGQGLRLIYYSQIVNDFQKGDIAEGYSVSREKKESFPLTVTSAQKNPTAFYLCASSLRQGHYGYTFGSGTRLTVV.

The rearrangement links TRBV2 to TRBJ1-4; 9 nucleotides match TRBD1. The ends lost 1 base at V and 10 bases at J; junction bases unmatched: 7. CDR1 and CDR2 from the germline V gene are SNHLY and FYNNEI. The CDR3 contains 15 residues. The CDR3 sequence: CASSEEQGAKGKLFF. The CDR3 DNA reads TGTGCCAGCAGTGAAGAACAGGGGGCCAAAGGAAAACTGTTTTTT. The full variable domain, rest sourced from reference TRBV2 and TRBJ1-4, is EPEVTQTPSHQVTQMGQEVILRCVPISNHLYFYWYRQILGQKVEFLVSFYNNEISEKSEIFDDQFSVERPDGSNFTLKIRSTKLEDSAMYFCASSEEQGAKGKLFFGSGTQLSVL.

The chain employs TRBV2 and TRBJ1-2, with TRBD1 identical over 10 bases. Germline V gene data show CDR1 as SNHLY and CDR2 as FYNNEI. V was clipped by 2 bases and J by 5 bases; unmatched bases: 5. The CDR3 is 15 amino acids. For the CDR3, the DNA is TGTGCCAGCAGTGAAAAGGGGACAGGGGCATATGGCTACACCTTC. This codes for CASSEKGTGAYGYTF.

V is TRBV5-1 and J is TRBJ2-3, with 12 bases that match TRBD2. Germline loops: CDR1 SGHRS, CDR2 YFSETQ. There are 20 residues in the CDR3. V lost 0 bases, J lost 2 bases, and 13 bases stayed unmatched. Here the CDR3 reads CASSLAGVLAGGTDTDTQYF. DNA of the CDR3: TGCGCCAGCAGCTTGGCCGGAGTACTAGCGGGGGGAACAGACACAGATACGCAGTATTTT.

J is TRBJ1-1 and V is TRBV28, with D unclear. This CDR3 comprises 13 residues. V was pared by 6 bases and J by 1 base, with 9 bases between. Germline V CDR1 and CDR2: MDHEN, SYDVKM. The CDR3 here is CASRLTANTEAFF. CDR3 DNA sequence: TGTGCCAGCAGACTGACTGCGAACACTGAAGCTTTCTTT.

V usage is TRBV6-5 and J usage is TRBJ2-7; D might be TRBD2 (6 bases). V was cut by 7 bases and J by 5 bases, with 12 bases left in between. The CDR3 totals 12 residues. Germline lookup yields CDR1 MNHEY and CDR2 SVGAGI. The CDR3: CASKHGGDEQYF. The CDR3 coding sequence is TGTGCCAGCAAACACGGGGGAGACGAGCAGTACTTC.

This clone was recorded only once. This chain connects TRBV5-6 to TRBJ1-3; 7 bases match TRBD1. The CDR3 contains 16 residues. Germline lookup yields CDR1 SGHDT and CDR2 YYEEEE. Losses at the gene ends were 4 bases for V and 0 bases for J; bases not matched to a gene: 7. CDR3 residues: CASSVRQGYSGNTIYF. The CDR3 coding sequence is TGTGCCAGCAGCGTCAGACAGGGATACTCTGGAAACACCATATATTTT.

The chain uses TRBV5-6 and TRBJ2-5; 12 bases line up with TRBD1. CDR3 length equals 16 residues. V gave up 4 bases and J gave up 4 bases; unmatched junction bases: 8. Germline CDR1 and CDR2: SGHDT and YYEEEE. In nucleotides, the CDR3 is TGTGCCAGCAGCCCCTGGGACAGGGGGCATCGAGAGACCCAGTACTTC. Its translation is CASSPWDRGHRETQYF.

This chain links TRBV6-1 with TRBJ1-2; D might be TRBD1 (6 bases). Germline lookup yields CDR1 MNHNS and CDR2 SASEGT. Trimming took off 3 bases at V and 5 bases at J, with 16 bases between the two ends. This CDR3 region has 15 residues. The CDR3 DNA sequence: TGTGCCAGCAGTGATCCTCAGGGGAAGAGGTATGGCTACACCTTC. This sequence encodes CASSDPQGKRYGYTF.